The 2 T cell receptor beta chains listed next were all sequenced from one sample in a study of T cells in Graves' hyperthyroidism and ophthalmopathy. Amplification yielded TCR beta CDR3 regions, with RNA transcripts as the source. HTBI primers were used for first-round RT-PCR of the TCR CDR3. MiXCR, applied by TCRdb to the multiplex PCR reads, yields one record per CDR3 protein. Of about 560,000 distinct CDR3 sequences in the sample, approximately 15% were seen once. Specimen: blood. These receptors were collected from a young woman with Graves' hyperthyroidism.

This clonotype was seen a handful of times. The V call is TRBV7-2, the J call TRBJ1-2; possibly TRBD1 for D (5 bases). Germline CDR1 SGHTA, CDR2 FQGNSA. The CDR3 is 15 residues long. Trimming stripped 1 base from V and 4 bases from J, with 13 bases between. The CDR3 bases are TGTGCCAGCAGCTTAGTTGCAGGGTCCGGCTATGGCTACACCTTC. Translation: CASSLVAGSGYGYTF.

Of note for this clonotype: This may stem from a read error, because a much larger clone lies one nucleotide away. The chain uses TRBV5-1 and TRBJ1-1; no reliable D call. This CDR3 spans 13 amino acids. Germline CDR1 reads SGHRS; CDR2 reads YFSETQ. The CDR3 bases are TGCGCCAGCAACTTGGGAGGGAGCGCTGAAGCTTTCTTT. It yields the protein CASNLGGSAEAFF.